This TCR beta chain was identified in a study of identical twins. General study results and limits: Cross-sectional statistical analysis was relied on for the conclusions, without the same donors being followed.

Carrying unique molecular identifiers, the cDNA also gained a universal primer site through template switching. TCRdb redid the calling of the 5' RACE reads with MiXCR, one entry per CDR3 protein. The table records hundreds of thousands of distinct CDR3 sequences, less than 9% of them present only once. This CDR3 region has 16 residues. Germline trimming cut 5 bases from V and 6 bases from J; bases unmatched to any gene: 13. Germline-derived CDR1 and CDR2 are SGHVS and FQNEAQ. All donors were healthy, and all were Caucasian. This clonotype was counted many times. The antigen is not known. The sample was also reused in another study, on yellow fever vaccine responses in identical twins.

The chain is built from TRBV7-8 and TRBJ1-5; 7 bases are shared with TRBD1. The specimen was PBMCs. The TCR comes from a woman younger than 30 in good health. As DNA, the CDR3 is TGTGCCAGCAGCAATCCGGACAGGCTCGGTTCTCAGCCCCAGCATTTT. It specifies CASSNPDRLGSQPQHF.